The T cell receptor (beta chain) described here comes from a study of cytomegalovirus exposure and HLA in healthy donors. Study conclusions and caveats: As was reported, the classifier diagnosed cytomegalovirus status with high specificity and sensitivity.

Germline assignment: CDR1 LNHNV and CDR2 YYDKDF (reference sequence). CDR3 length equals 16 residues. The V and J ends lost 6 bases and 3 bases, in that order; junction bases with no gene match: 10. The PCR made use of 60 Vbeta and 13 Jbeta primers. Study processing details: In a later analysis, the count reached tens of millions of unique TCR beta chains, with 10 million to 14 million shared. Profiled with immunoSEQ multiplex PCR; TCRdb holds only in-frame clones, not every one. V and J calls and clone size are given by that table; D and trimming were obtained from the DNA. The data hold about 190,000 clones, with 70% to 90% observed a single time. As regards this clone: As yet, its antigen is unknown.

This receptor was identified in a male donor in good health and CMV-seronegative. This chain uses TRBV15 with TRBJ1-1; 10 positions agree with TRBD1. Source material: PBMCs. CDR3 region: CATRPRDRGRHTEAFF. The CDR3 DNA follows: TGTGCCACCAGACCTCGGGACAGGGGTCGACACACTGAAGCTTTCTTT.